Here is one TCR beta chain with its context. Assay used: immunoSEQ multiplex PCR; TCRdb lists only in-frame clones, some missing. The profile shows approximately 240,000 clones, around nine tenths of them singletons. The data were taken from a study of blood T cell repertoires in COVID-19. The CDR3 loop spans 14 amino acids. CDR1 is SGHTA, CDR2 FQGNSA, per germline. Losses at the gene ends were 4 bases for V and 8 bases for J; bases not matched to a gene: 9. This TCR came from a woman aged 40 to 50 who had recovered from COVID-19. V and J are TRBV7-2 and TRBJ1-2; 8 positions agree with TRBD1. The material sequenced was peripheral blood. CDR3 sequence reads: CASSYARTGRGYTF. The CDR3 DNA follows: TGTGCCAGCAGCTATGCTCGGACAGGGCGAGGCTACACCTTC.